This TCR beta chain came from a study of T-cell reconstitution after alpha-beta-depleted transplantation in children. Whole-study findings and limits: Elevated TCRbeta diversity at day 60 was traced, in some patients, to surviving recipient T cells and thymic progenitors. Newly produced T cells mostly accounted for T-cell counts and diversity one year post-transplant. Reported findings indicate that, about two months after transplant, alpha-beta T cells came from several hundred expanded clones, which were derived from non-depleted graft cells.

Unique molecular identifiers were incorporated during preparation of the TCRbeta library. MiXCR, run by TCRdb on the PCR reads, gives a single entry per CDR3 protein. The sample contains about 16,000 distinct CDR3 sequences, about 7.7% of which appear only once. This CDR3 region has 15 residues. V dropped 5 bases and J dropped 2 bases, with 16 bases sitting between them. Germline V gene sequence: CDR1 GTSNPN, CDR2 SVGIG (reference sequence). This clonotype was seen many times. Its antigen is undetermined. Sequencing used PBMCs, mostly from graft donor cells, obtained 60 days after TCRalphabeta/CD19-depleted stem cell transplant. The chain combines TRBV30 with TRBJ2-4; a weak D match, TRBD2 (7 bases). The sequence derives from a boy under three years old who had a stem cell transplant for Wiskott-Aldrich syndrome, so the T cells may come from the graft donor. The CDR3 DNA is TGTGCCTGGTCGAGGGGGGGGCTATCCAAAAACATTCAGTACTTC. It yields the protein CAWSRGGLSKNIQYF.